One sample yielded the 8 T cell receptor beta chains listed below, sequenced in a study of T cell repertoires in cytomegalovirus infection. TCRdb recomputed calls from the reads with MiXCR, one row per CDR3 protein. The data contain 450,000 to 600,000 distinct CDR3 sequences, approximately 10% of them singletons. Sample: PBMCs. These receptors all stem from a human donor in good health (CMV status not recorded). Some clones in this sample may be carry-over from other donors' samples.

This clonotype appeared many times. J is TRBJ1-4 and V is TRBV19, with 7 bases aligning to TRBD1. The CDR3 totals 15 residues. Germline lookup yields CDR1 LNHDA and CDR2 SQIVND (reference sequence). With 5 bases clipped from V and 8 bases from J, the junction kept 11 bases outside the gene matches. CDR3 nucleotides: TGTGCCAGTAGTGCACCGGGACAGTATCCAGAAAAACTGTTTTTT. It specifies CASSAPGQYPEKLFF. Combining the CDR3 with reference TRBV19 and TRBJ1-4 gives the whole variable domain DGGITQSPKYLFRKEGQNVTLSCEQNLNHDAMYWYRQDPGQGLRLIYYSQIVNDFQKGDIAEGYSVSREKKESFPLTVTSAQKNPTAFYLCASSAPGQYPEKLFFGSGTQLSVL.

Of note for this clonotype: This may arise from a read error, as a much more abundant clone is one base away. CDR3 coding DNA: TGTGCCGGTGGGACTAGCGGCGCCAATAAGCAGTTCTTC. The encoded protein is CAGGTSGANKQFF. J is TRBJ2-1 and V is TRBV25-1; TRBD2 matches 11 bases. Germline assignment: CDR1 MGHDK and CDR2 SYGVNS. The CDR3 contains 13 residues.

This clonotype was seen at least ten times. V gene TRBV29-1 combines with J gene TRBJ2-1; D is unresolved. Trimming cost V 4 bases and J 11 bases, with 9 bases left between them. This CDR3 contains 10 residues. CDR1 and CDR2 (germline): SQVTM, ANQGSEA. The CDR3 here is CSVVDAQQFF. The CDR3 nucleotides are TGCAGCGTTGTTGACGCCCAGCAGTTCTTC.

The sample holds many counts of this clonotype. The genes are TRBV11-2 and TRBJ2-1; D uncertain. The V end was cut by 6 bases, the J end by 7 bases, with 22 bases between. The length of the CDR3 is 16 residues. Germline V gives CDR1 SGHAT, CDR2 FQNNGV. CDR3 region: CASSPLSGWGRNEQFF. The CDR3 DNA sequence: TGTGCCAGCAGTCCTTTGTCCGGGTGGGGAAGGAATGAGCAGTTCTTC.

This clonotype has at least ten counts. The chain combines TRBV12-3 or TRBV12-4 with TRBJ1-2, with D maybe TRBD1 (5 bases). The V and J ends lost 6 bases and 7 bases respectively, with 15 bases between them. The CDR3 runs to 13 residues. The CDR3 is CASRIRGFGGYTF. The CDR3 DNA follows: TGTGCCAGCAGGATAAGGGGTTTTGGTGGCTACACCTTC.

J is TRBJ2-5 and V is TRBV6-1, with 9 bases that match TRBD1. CDR3 length equals 13 residues. With 7 bases clipped from V and 2 bases from J, the junction kept 2 bases outside the gene matches. Germline lookup yields CDR1 MNHNS and CDR2 SASEGT. The CDR3 nucleotides are TGTGCCAGCAAGGACAGGGGTCAAGAGACCCAGTACTTC. Its protein is CASKDRGQETQYF.

This clonotype was counted between two and nine times. This rearrangement joins TRBV12-3 or TRBV12-4 to TRBJ1-5; D not certain. Trimming took 6 bases from V and 7 from J, leaving 16 bases between them. This CDR3 is built from 14 residues. The CDR3 DNA reads as TGTGCCAGCAGATTTGTACAGAGCGGGCAGCCCCAGCATTTT. Its translation: CASRFVQSGQPQHF.

This clonotype has a handful of counts. The germline gene is not matched at one end of the junction; a read error may be the cause. V usage is TRBV12-3 or TRBV12-4 and J usage is TRBJ1-5; D remains unclear. The CDR3 extends over 15 amino acids. CDR3 sequence: CASGLTEYSNQPQHF. CDR3 nucleotides: TGTGCCAGCGGTTTGACGGAATATAGCAATCAGCCCCAGCATTTT.